Below, 27 T cell receptor beta chains from the same sample are listed, as sequenced in a study of cytomegalovirus exposure and HLA in healthy donors. 13 Jbeta primers and 60 Vbeta primers were used for the PCR. Clones were read by immunoSEQ multiplex PCR, and TCRdb kept only the in-frame ones, dropping some. The table lists about 270,000 clones, more than 55% of them singletons. The material sequenced was PBMCs. These receptor sequences come from a female donor in good health and CMV-seronegative.

This clone was counted only a few times. The V gene is TRBV7-8, the J gene TRBJ2-1, with no clear D. V was pared by 1 base and J by 15 bases, with 10 bases between. Germline V lookup: CDR1 SGHVS, CDR2 FQNEAQ. The CDR3 sequence is 11 residues long. CDR3 nucleotides: TGTGCCAGCAGCTTAGAGAATCTGCGGTTCTTC. Its protein is CASSLENLRFF.

The chain combines TRBV28 with TRBJ2-2; 10 nucleotides align to TRBD2. Germline values: CDR1 MDHEN, CDR2 SYDVKM. J was trimmed by 4 bases and V by 7 bases; bases with no gene match: 3. This CDR3 region has 14 residues. In nucleotides, the CDR3 is TGTGCCAGCACCACTAGCGGGGCCACCGGGGAGCTGTTTTTT. Its translation is CASTTSGATGELFF.

This chain links TRBV21-1 with TRBJ1-4. TRBV21-1 is designated a pseudogene. The length of the CDR3 is 15 residues. CDR3 nucleotide sequence: TGTGCCAGCAGCAAAGCGCTTTTGCGGCTTGAAAAACTGTTTTTT. This sequence encodes CASSKALLRLEKLFF.

The chain links TRBV19 to TRBJ1-1; D call uncertain. V lost 6 bases, J lost 14 bases, and 16 bases lay in between. CDR3 length equals 11 residues. Germline values: CDR1 LNHDA, CDR2 SQIVND (reference sequence). DNA of the CDR3: TGTGCCAGTAGACTCGAGGAGCGGCCATTCTTT. It codes for CASRLEERPFF.

The V gene is TRBV5-8, the J gene TRBJ2-7; a weak D match, TRBD2 (6 bases). Germline CDR1 SGHTS, CDR2 YDEGEE. The V gene lost 0 bases and the J gene lost 4 bases, with 11 bases spanning the gap. The CDR3 covers 14 residues. The DNA for the CDR3 is TGTGCCAGCAGCTTGGTTCCGGGAGTTTACGAGCAGTACTTC. Encoded protein: CASSLVPGVYEQYF.

This chain uses TRBV1 with TRBJ1-5; whether TRBD1, the table's D call, matches the DNA was not checked. TRBV1 is an annotated pseudogene. The CDR3 runs to 16 residues. CDR3 bases: TGCACCAGCAGCCAAGATTTATGGCAGGGGAATCAGCCCCAGCATTTT. Its protein product is CTSSQDLWQGNQPQHF.

The chain couples TRBV2 to TRBJ1-1; D gene unclear. V lost 2 bases to trimming and J lost 1 base, with 5 bases between them. The CDR3 extends over 13 amino acids. Germline V CDR1 and CDR2: SNHLY, FYNNEI. CDR3 coding DNA: TGTGCCAGCAGTGAACACGGGAACACTGAAGCTTTCTTT. Its translation is CASSEHGNTEAFF.

This clone turned up a few times. This rearrangement joins TRBV14 to TRBJ2-2; D gene unclear. The CDR3 runs to 14 residues. CDR1 and CDR2 from the germline V gene are SGHDN and FVKESK. Trimming removed 0 bases from V and 3 bases from J, with 5 bases in between. CDR3 nucleotide sequence: TGTGCCAGCAGCCAAGAAACATACACCGGGGAGCTGTTTTTT. Its translation is CASSQETYTGELFF.

The V gene is TRBV7-9, the J gene TRBJ2-3, with D hard to call. Germline V gene lookup returns CDR1 SEHNR and CDR2 FQNEAQ (reference sequence). Trimming pared 1 base from V and 4 bases from J, leaving 9 bases between. CDR3 size: 14 residues. The CDR3 nucleotides read TGTGCCAGCAGCTTAGGGTCTCCGGCAGATACGCAGTATTTT. Translating it yields CASSLGSPADTQYF.

The chain employs TRBV6-1 and TRBJ1-4; D gene uncertain. Germline assignment: CDR1 MNHNS and CDR2 SASEGT. CDR3 length: 14 residues. V lost 3 bases, J lost 0 bases, and 5 bases lay in between. This chain's CDR3 is CASSDPTTNEKLFF. Here the CDR3 DNA reads TGTGCCAGCAGTGATCCAACAACTAATGAAAAACTGTTTTTT.

The chain couples TRBV7-9 to TRBJ2-5; 10 bases are shared with TRBD2. CDR1 is SEHNR, CDR2 FQNEAQ, per germline (reference sequence). V was clipped by 3 bases and J by 5 bases; unmatched bases: 6. There are 15 residues in the CDR3. The CDR3 DNA reads TGTGCCAGCAGCTTGATAGCGGGAGGACACGAGACCCAGTACTTC. Translation gives CASSLIAGGHETQYF.

The rearrangement joins TRBV7-2 to TRBJ2-1; D call uncertain. Germline lookup yields CDR1 SGHTA and CDR2 FQGNSA. Trimming took off 5 bases at V and 7 bases at J, with 12 bases between the two ends. The CDR3 contains 13 residues. The DNA for the CDR3 is TGTGCCAGCAGCGGCCCGGGTTTTAATGAGCAGTTCTTC. Its translation: CASSGPGFNEQFF.

This chain uses TRBV29-1 with TRBJ1-2, with unresolved D. This CDR3 region has 12 residues. V was shortened by 2 bases and J by 4 bases, with 8 bases between the two germline ends. Germline CDR1 SQVTM, CDR2 ANQGSEA. CDR3 sequence reads: CSVEPGGYGYTF. CDR3 coding DNA: TGCAGCGTTGAACCTGGAGGCTATGGCTACACCTTC.

The chain couples TRBV5-1 to TRBJ2-4; TRBD1 might be the D (5 bases). CDR1 and CDR2 from the germline V gene are SGHRS and YFSETQ. V lost 0 bases and J lost 6, with 10 bases in between. The CDR3 covers 14 residues. The CDR3 nucleotides are TGCGCCAGCAGCTTGGCCGGGCAGGGAAACATTCAGTACTTC. Its translation is CASSLAGQGNIQYF.

V and J are TRBV4-1 and TRBJ1-2; 11 nucleotides match TRBD1. After removal of 4 bases from V and 4 bases from J, the junction contained 8 bases not matched to a gene. CDR1 and CDR2 (germline): MGHRA, YSYEKL. The CDR3 consists of 16 residues. The CDR3 bases are TGCGCCAGCAGCCCGCAGGATGGGACAGGGGGCTATGGCTACACCTTC. Amino acids: CASSPQDGTGGYGYTF.

This chain uses TRBV18 with TRBJ1-3; D possibly corresponds to TRBD1 (5 bases). Trimming stripped 6 bases from V and 0 bases from J, with 9 bases between. CDR3 length equals 14 residues. Germline CDR1 reads KGHSH; CDR2 reads LQKENI. CDR3 region: CASSQGDSGNTIYF. As DNA, the CDR3 is TGTGCCAGCTCCCAAGGGGACTCTGGAAACACCATATATTTT.

The J gene is TRBJ2-2, the V gene TRBV19; D gene uncertain. The CDR3 extends over 13 amino acids. Germline V lookup: CDR1 LNHDA, CDR2 SQIVND (reference sequence). V shed 10 bases and J shed 7 bases, with 16 bases lying between them. As DNA, the CDR3 is TGTGCCATTGAACAACGGCCAGGCGGGGAGCTGTTTTTT. As protein: CAIEQRPGGELFF.

The rearrangement links TRBV27 to TRBJ2-1, with 16 bases identical to TRBD2. The germline V gene has CDR1 MNHEY and CDR2 SMNVEV (reference sequence). The CDR3 is 21 residues long. The trim removed 5 bases at V and 0 bases at J, leaving 13 bases unmatched. CDR3 bases: TGTGCCAGCAGTCCAGGGGGGACTAGCGGGAGGGCCTCGAGCTCCTACAATGAGCAGTTCTTC. The encoded protein is CASSPGGTSGRASSSYNEQFF.

This CDR3 is CASSRTSGSENEQFF. CDR3 DNA: TGTGCCAGCAGCCGGACTAGCGGGAGTGAGAATGAGCAGTTCTTC. This sequence joins TRBV5-4 and TRBJ2-1; TRBD2 agrees at 13 bases. This CDR3 region has 15 residues. The J segment lost 7 bases and the V segment lost 4 bases, leaving 5 bases of the junction unmatched. CDR1 and CDR2 from the germline V gene are SGHNT and YYREEE (reference sequence).

This sequence joins TRBV7-3 and TRBJ1-1; possible D gene TRBD1, 5 bases. Per germline, CDR1 SGHTA and CDR2 FQGTGA. The length of the CDR3 is 15 residues. V was pared by 5 bases and J by 5 bases, with 18 bases between. CDR3 sequence (DNA): TGTGCCAGCAGCCAAAACGTCGGGGGAATGACTGAAGCTTTCTTT. Its translation is CASSQNVGGMTEAFF.

The rearrangement joins TRBV10-1 to TRBJ2-7; 11 bases are shared with TRBD2. The germline V gene has CDR1 WNHNN and CDR2 SYGVQD (reference sequence). Trimming cost V 3 bases and J 4 bases; bases outside gene matches: 5. This CDR3 is built from 15 residues. The CDR3: CASSDGGTSGYEQYF. The CDR3 DNA is TGCGCCAGCAGTGACGGAGGGACTAGCGGTTACGAGCAGTACTTC.

CDR3 DNA sequence: TGTGCCAGCAGCCTCTCTTGGACTAGCGTTAACAATGAGCAGTTCTTC. Protein product: CASSLSWTSVNNEQFF. The rearrangement uses TRBV7-8 and TRBJ2-1, with 9 positions matching TRBD2. V shed 5 bases, J shed 5 bases, and the junction held 10 bases outside the gene matches. The germline V gene encodes CDR1 SGHVS and CDR2 FQNEAQ. CDR3 length: 16 amino acids.

This clone was observed a single time. The chain has TRBV10-1 and TRBJ2-7; TRBD2 matches 9 bases. Germline V gives CDR1 WNHNN, CDR2 SYGVQD (reference sequence). The CDR3 runs to 15 residues. V lost 3 bases, J lost 3 bases, and 6 bases stayed unmatched. CDR3 loop: CASSEGGRADYEQYF. The CDR3 region has the DNA TGCGCCAGCAGTGAAGGCGGGAGGGCAGACTACGAGCAGTACTTC.

This chain joins TRBV11-2 and TRBJ2-1, with 8 bases that match TRBD2. V was clipped by 4 bases and J by 12 bases; unmatched bases: 11. Germline V gives CDR1 SGHAT, CDR2 FQNNGV. The CDR3 runs to 14 residues. The CDR3 bases are TGTGCCAGCAGCTCTCCGGGACTAGAAAGGGGGCAGTTCTTC. Its translation is CASSSPGLERGQFF.

This clone showed up just a few times. The V gene is TRBV28, the J gene TRBJ2-1; 8 nucleotides match TRBD2. Germline CDR1 MDHEN, CDR2 SYDVKM. The V segment lost 10 bases and the J segment 6 bases; nucleotides outside the gene matches: 5. This CDR3 spans 12 amino acids. CDR3 in amino acids: CATRGLVNEQFF. In DNA form, the CDR3 reads TGTGCCACCCGGGGACTAGTCAATGAGCAGTTCTTC.

The rearrangement uses TRBV5-1 and TRBJ2-1, with 9 bases aligning to TRBD2. Germline V CDR1 and CDR2: SGHRS, YFSETQ. There are 15 residues in the CDR3. J was trimmed by 7 bases and V by 4 bases; bases with no gene match: 9. This chain's CDR3 is CASSARLAVENEQFF. The CDR3 nucleotides read TGCGCCAGCAGCGCCCGACTAGCGGTCGAAAATGAGCAGTTCTTC. Complete variable domain (other parts from reference TRBV5-1 and TRBJ2-1): KAGVTQTPRYLIKTRGQQVTLSCSPISGHRSVSWYQQTPGQGLQFLFEYFSETQRNKGNFPGRFSGRQFSNSRSEMNVSTLELGDSALYLCASSARLAVENEQFFGPGTRLTVL.

This rearrangement joins TRBV5-1 to TRBJ2-1; the match to TRBD2 covers 9 bases. CDR3 length equals 19 residues. V lost 0 bases to trimming and J lost 0 bases; unmatched junction nucleotides: 10. CDR1 and CDR2 from the germline V gene are SGHRS and YFSETQ. CDR3 coding DNA: TGCGCCAGCAGCTTGGGGGGCTTGGGACTAGCTAGCTCCTACAATGAGCAGTTCTTC. Its protein product is CASSLGGLGLASSYNEQFF.